This TCR beta chain was documented in a study of shared clonotypes between healthy human individuals. General study findings and limits: Generally, naive subsets came out with larger estimated richness than memory subsets.

Participating donors were healthy, HIV-negative adults free of recent acute infections or vaccinations. Measured with immunoSEQ multiplex PCR; TCRdb has only the in-frame clones, and not every one. The data contain about 1.1 million clones, about 80% of them singletons. In its sample, this clone was seen a few times. No antigen is known for it. Germline loops: CDR1 SNHLY, CDR2 FYNNEI. V was cut by 3 bases and J by 3 bases, with 8 bases left in between. CDR3 size: 13 residues. The J gene is TRBJ1-1, the V gene TRBV2; maybe TRBD1 (5 bases). The sample was memory CD4+ T cells from PBMCs. Subset here: CD45RA-negative fraction. The TCR was taken from a man aged 18 to 30 in good health. Some clones in this sample may be carry-over from other donors' samples. This CDR3 is CASSEGGHTEAFF. DNA for the CDR3: TGTGCCAGCAGTGAGGGGGGACACACTGAAGCTTTCTTT.